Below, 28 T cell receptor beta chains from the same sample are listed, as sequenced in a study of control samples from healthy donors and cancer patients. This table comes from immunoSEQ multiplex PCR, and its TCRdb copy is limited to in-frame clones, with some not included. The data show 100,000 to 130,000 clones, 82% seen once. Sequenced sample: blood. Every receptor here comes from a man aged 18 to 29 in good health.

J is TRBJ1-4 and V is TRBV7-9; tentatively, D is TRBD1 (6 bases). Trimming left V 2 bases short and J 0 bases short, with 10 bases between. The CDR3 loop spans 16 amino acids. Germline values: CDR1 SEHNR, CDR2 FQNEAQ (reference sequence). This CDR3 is CASSLREGATNEKLFF. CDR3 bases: TGTGCCAGCAGCTTAAGGGAGGGGGCAACTAATGAAAAACTGTTTTTT. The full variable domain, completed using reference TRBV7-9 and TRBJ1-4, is DTGVSQNPRHKITKRGQNVTFRCDPISEHNRLYWYRQTLGQGPEFLTYFQNEAQLEKSRLLSDRFSAERPKGSFSTLEIQRTEQGDSAMYLCASSLREGATNEKLFFGSGTQLSVL.

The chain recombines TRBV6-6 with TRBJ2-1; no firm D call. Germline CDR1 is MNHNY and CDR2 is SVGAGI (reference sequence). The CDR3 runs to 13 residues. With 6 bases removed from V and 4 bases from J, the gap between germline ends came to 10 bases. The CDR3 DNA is TGTGCCAGCAGACGACTGCTATACAATGAGCAGTTCTTC. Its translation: CASRRLLYNEQFF.

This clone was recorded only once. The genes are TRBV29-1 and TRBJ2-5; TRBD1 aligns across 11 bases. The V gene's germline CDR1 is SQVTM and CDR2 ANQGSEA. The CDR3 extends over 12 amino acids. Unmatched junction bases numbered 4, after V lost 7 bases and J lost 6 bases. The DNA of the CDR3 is TGCAGCGGAGGGACAGGGGGAAAGACCCAGTACTTC. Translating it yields CSGGTGGKTQYF.

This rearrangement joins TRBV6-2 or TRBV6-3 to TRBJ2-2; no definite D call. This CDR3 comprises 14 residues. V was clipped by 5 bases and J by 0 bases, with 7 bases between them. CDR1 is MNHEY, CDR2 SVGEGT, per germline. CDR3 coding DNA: TGTGCCAGCAGTAATCGAACGAACACCGGGGAGCTGTTTTTT. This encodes CASSNRTNTGELFF.

CDR3 protein: CASATSGYNEQFF. The CDR3 region has the DNA TGTGCCAGCGCGACTAGCGGGTACAATGAGCAGTTCTTC. The chain couples TRBV19 to TRBJ2-1, with 10 nucleotides matching TRBD2. The length of the CDR3 is 13 residues. The V and J ends lost 9 bases and 4 bases, in that order; junction bases with no gene match: 3. In germline, CDR1 is LNHDA, CDR2 SQIVND (reference sequence).

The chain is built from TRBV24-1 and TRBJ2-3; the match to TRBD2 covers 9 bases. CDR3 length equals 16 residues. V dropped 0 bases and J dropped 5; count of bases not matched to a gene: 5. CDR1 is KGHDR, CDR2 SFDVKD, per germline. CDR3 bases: TGTGCCACCAGTGATTTGGGCGGGGGGGCCGGAGATACGCAGTATTTT. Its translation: CATSDLGGGAGDTQYF.

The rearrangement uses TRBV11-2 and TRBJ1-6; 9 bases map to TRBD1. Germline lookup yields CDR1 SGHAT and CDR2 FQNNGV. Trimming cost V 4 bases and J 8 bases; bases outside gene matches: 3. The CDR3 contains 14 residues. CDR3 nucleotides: TGTGCCAGCAGCTCCGGGACAGGGCATTCACCCCTCCACTTT. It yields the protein CASSSGTGHSPLHF.

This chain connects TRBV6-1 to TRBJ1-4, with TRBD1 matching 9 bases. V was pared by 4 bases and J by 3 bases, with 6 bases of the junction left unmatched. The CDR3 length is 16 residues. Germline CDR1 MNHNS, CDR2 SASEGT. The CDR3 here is CASSVRTGVANEKLFF. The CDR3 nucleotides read TGTGCCAGCAGTGTTAGGACAGGGGTCGCTAATGAAAAACTGTTTTTT.

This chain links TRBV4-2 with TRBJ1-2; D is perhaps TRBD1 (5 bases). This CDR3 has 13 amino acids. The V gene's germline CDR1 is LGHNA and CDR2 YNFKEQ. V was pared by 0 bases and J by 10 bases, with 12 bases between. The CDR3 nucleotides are TGTGCCAGCAGCCAAGAACCCCAGGGTGACTACACCTTC. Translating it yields CASSQEPQGDYTF.

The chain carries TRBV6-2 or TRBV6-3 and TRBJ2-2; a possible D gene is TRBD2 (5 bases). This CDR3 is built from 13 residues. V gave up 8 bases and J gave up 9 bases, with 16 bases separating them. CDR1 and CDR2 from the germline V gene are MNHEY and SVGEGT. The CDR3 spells CASGLLADRELFF. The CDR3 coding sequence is TGTGCCAGCGGCCTCCTAGCAGACAGGGAGCTGTTTTTT.

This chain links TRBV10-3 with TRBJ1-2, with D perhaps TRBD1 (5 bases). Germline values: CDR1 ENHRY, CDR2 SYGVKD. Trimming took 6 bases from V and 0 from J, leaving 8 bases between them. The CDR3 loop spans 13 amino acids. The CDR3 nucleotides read TGTGCCATCAGGGACACTCCTAACTATGGCTACACCTTC. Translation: CAIRDTPNYGYTF.

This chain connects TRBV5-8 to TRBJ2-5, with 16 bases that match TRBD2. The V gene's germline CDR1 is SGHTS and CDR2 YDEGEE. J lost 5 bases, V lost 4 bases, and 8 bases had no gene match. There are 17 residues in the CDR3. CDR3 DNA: TGTGCCAGCAGCCCTGGGACTAGCGGGGGGGCCCTGGAGACCCAGTACTTC. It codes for CASSPGTSGGALETQYF.

As DNA, the CDR3 is TGCGCCAGCAGCCAAGATGGGACAGGGAAAGAAAAACTGTTTTTT. This encodes CASSQDGTGKEKLFF. The chain has TRBV4-3 and TRBJ1-4; TRBD1 aligns across 9 bases. Germline V gene lookup returns CDR1 LGHNA and CDR2 YSLEER. The CDR3 runs to 15 residues. V lost 0 bases to trimming and J lost 8 bases; unmatched junction nucleotides: 4.

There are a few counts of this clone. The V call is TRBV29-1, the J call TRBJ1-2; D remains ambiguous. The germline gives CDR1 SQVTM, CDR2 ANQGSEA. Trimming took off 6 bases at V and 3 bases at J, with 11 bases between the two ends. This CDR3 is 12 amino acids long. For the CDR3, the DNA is TGCAGCGTCTTCTCAGCTGACTATGGCTACACCTTC. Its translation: CSVFSADYGYTF.

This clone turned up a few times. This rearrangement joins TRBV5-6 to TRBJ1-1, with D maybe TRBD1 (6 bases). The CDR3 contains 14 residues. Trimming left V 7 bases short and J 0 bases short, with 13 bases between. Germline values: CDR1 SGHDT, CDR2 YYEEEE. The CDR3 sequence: CASRGQILNTEAFF. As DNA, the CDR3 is TGTGCCAGCCGCGGACAGATACTGAACACTGAAGCTTTCTTT.

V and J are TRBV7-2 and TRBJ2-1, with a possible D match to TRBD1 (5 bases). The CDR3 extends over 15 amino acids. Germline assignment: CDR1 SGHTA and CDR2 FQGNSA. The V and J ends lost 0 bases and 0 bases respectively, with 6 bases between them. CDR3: CASSLAGLSYNEQFF. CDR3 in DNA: TGTGCCAGCAGCTTAGCGGGGCTCTCCTACAATGAGCAGTTCTTC.

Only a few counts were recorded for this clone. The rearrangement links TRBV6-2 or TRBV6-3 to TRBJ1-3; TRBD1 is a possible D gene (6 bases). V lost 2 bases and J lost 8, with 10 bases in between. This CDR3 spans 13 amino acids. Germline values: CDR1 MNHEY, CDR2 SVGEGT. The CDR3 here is CASSYQQGHTIYF. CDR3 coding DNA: TGTGCCAGCAGTTACCAACAGGGACACACCATATATTTT.

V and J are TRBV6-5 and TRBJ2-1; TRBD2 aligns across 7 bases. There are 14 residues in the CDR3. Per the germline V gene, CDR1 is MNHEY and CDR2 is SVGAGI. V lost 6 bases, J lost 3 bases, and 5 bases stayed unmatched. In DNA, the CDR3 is TGTGCCAGCAGCGCATGGGGGGGCTACAATGAGCAGTTCTTC. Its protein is CASSAWGGYNEQFF.

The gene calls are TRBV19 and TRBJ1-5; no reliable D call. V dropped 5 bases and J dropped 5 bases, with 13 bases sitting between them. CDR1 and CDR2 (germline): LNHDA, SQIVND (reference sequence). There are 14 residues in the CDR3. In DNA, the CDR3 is TGTGCCAGTAGTTCGACCCACGGGGATCAGCCCCAGCATTTT. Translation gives CASSSTHGDQPQHF.

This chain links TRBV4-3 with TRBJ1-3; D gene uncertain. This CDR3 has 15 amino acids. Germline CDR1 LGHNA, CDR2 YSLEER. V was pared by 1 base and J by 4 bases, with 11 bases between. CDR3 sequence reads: CASSQGGNSGNTIYF. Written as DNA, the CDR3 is TGCGCCAGCAGCCAAGGGGGAAATTCAGGAAACACCATATATTTT.

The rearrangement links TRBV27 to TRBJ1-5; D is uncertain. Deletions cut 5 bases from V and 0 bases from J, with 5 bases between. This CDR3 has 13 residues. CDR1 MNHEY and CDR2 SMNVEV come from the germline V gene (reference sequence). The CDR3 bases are TGTGCCAGCAGTCTTCTTAGCAATCAGCCCCAGCATTTT. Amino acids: CASSLLSNQPQHF.

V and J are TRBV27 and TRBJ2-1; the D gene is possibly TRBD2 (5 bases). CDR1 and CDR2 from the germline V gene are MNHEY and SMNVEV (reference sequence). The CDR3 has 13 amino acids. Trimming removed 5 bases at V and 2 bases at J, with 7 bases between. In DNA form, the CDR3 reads TGTGCCAGCAGTGTCGGGGCCTACAATGAGCAGTTCTTC. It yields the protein CASSVGAYNEQFF.

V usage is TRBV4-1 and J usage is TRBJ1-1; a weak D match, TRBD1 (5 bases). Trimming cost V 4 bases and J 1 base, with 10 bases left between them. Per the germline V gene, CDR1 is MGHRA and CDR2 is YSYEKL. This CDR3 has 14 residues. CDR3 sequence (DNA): TGCGCCAGCAGCCGGCCCGGGACGAACACTGAAGCTTTCTTT. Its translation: CASSRPGTNTEAFF.

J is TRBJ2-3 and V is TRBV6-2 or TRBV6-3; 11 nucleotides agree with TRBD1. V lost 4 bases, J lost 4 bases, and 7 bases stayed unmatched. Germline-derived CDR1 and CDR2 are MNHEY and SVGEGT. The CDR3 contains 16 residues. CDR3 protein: CASSLQPGQGADTQYF. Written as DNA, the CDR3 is TGTGCCAGCAGTTTACAGCCGGGACAGGGGGCAGATACGCAGTATTTT.

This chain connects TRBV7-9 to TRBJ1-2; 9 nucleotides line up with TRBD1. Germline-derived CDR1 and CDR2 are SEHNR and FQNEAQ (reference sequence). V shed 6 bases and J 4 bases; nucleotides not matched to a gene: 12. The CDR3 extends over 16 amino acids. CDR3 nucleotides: TGTGCCAGCAGGCCCACAGGGGGCGCCGGCGCCTATGGCTACACCTTC. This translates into CASRPTGGAGAYGYTF. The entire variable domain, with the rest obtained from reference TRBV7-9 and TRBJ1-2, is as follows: DTGVSQNPRHKITKRGQNVTFRCDPISEHNRLYWYRQTLGQGPEFLTYFQNEAQLEKSRLLSDRFSAERPKGSFSTLEIQRTEQGDSAMYLCASRPTGGAGAYGYTFGSGTRLTVV.

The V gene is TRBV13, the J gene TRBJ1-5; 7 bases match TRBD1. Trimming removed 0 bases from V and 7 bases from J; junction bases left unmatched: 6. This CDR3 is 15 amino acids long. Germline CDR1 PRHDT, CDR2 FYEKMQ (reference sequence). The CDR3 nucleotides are TGTGCCAGCAGCTTAGGACGCAGGGGGATCCAGCCCCAGCATTTT. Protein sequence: CASSLGRRGIQPQHF.

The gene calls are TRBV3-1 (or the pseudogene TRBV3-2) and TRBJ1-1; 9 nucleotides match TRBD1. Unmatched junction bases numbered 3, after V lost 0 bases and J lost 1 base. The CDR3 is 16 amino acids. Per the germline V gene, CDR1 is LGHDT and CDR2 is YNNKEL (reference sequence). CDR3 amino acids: CASSQDGTGPNTEAFF. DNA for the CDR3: TGTGCCAGCAGCCAAGATGGGACAGGGCCGAACACTGAAGCTTTCTTT.

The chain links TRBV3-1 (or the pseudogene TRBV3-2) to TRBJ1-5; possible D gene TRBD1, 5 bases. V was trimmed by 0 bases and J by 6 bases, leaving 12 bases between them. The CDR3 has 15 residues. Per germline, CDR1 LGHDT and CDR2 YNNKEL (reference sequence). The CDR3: CASSQDAAGSQPQHF. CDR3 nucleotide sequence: TGTGCCAGCAGCCAAGATGCGGCAGGGAGTCAGCCCCAGCATTTT.